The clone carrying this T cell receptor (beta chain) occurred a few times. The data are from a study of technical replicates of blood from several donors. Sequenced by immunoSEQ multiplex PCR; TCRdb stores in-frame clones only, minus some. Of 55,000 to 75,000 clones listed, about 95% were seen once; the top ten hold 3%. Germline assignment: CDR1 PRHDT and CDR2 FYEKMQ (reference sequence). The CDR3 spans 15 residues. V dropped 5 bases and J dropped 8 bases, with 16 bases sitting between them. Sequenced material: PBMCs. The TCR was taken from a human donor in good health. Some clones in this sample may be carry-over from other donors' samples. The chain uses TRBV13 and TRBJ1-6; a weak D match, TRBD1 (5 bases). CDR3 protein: CASSRTGGGYSPLHF. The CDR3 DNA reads TGTGCCAGCAGCCGCACCGGGGGAGGATATTCACCCCTCCACTTT.